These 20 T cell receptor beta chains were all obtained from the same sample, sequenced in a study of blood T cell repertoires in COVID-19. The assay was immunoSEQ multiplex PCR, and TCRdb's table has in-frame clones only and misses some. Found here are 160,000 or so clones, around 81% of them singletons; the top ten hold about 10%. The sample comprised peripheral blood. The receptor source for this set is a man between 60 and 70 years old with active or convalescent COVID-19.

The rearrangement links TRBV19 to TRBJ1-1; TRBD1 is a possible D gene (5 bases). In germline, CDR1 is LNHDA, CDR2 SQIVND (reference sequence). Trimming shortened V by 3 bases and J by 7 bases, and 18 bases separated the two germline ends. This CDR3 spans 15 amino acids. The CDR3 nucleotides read TGTGCCAGTAGTATTAGGAGGGCTGGGGCCGGTGAAGCTTTCTTT. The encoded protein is CASSIRRAGAGEAFF.

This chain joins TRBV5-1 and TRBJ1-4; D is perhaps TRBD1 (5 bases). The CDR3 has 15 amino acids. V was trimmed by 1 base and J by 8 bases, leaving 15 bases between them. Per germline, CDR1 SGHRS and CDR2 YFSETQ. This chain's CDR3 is CASSLNAGTTEKLFF. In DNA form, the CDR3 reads TGCGCCAGCAGCTTGAATGCTGGGACTACCGAAAAACTGTTTTTT.

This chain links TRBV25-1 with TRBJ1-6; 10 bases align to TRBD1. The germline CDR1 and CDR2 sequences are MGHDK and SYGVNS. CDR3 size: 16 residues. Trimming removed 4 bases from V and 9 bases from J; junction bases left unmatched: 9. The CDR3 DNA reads TGTGCCAGCAGTGCAGCCGACAGGGGGCGTAGTTCACCCCTCCACTTT. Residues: CASSAADRGRSSPLHF.

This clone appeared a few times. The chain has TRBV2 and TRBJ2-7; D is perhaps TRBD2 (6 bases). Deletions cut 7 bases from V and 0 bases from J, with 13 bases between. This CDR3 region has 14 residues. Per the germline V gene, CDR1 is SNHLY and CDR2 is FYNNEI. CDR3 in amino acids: CASTGTFPSYEQYF. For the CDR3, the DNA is TGTGCCAGCACTGGGACTTTCCCCTCCTACGAGCAGTACTTC.

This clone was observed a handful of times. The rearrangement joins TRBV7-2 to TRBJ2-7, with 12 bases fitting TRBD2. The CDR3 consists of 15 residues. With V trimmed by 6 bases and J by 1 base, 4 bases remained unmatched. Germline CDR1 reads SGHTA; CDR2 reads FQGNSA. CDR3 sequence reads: CASSQTSGRSYEQYF. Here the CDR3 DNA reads TGTGCCAGCAGTCAAACTAGCGGGAGGTCCTACGAGCAGTACTTC. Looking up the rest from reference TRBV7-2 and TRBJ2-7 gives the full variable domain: GAGVSQSPSNKVTEKGKDVELRCDPISGHTALYWYRQSLGQGLEFLIYFQGNSAPDKSGLPSDRFSAERTGGSVSTLTIQRTQQEDSAVYLCASSQTSGRSYEQYFGPGTRLTVT.

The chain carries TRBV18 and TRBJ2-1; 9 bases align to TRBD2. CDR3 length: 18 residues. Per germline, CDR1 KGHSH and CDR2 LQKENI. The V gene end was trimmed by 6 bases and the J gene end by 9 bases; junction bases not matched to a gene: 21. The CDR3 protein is CASSPATQGGRARGEQFF. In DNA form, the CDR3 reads TGTGCCAGCTCCCCCGCTACGCAGGGCGGGAGGGCGCGCGGTGAGCAGTTCTTC. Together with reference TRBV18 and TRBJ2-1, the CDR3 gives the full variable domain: NAGVMQNPRHLVRRRGQEARLRCSPMKGHSHVYWYRQLPEEGLKFMVYLQKENIIDESGMPKERFSAEFPKEGPSILRIQQVVRGDSAAYFCASSPATQGGRARGEQFFGPGTRLTVL.

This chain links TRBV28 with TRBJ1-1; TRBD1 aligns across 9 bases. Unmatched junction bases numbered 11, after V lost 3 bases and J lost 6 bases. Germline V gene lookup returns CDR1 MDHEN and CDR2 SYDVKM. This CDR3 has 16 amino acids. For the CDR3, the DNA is TGTGCCAGCAGTTTCGTTCCCGGACAGGGGTTCGCTGAAGCTTTCTTT. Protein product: CASSFVPGQGFAEAFF.

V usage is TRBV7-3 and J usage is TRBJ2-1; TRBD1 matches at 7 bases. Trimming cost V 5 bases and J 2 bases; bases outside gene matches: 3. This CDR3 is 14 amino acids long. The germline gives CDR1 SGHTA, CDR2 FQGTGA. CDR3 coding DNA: TGTGCCAGCAGCCAGGACAGGACCTACAATGAGCAGTTCTTC. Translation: CASSQDRTYNEQFF.

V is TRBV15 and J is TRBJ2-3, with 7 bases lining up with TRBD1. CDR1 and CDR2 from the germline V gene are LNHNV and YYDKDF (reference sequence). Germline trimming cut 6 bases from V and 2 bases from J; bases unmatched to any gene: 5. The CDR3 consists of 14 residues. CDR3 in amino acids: CATRGGESTDTQYF. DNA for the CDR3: TGTGCCACCAGAGGGGGCGAATCCACAGATACGCAGTATTTT.

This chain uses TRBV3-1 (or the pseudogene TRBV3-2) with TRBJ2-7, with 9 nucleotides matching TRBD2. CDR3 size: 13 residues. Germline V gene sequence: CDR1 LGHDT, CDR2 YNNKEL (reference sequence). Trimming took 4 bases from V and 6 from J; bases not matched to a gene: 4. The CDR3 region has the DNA TGTGCCAGCAGCCCGATACTAGCGGGCGAGCAGTACTTC. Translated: CASSPILAGEQYF.

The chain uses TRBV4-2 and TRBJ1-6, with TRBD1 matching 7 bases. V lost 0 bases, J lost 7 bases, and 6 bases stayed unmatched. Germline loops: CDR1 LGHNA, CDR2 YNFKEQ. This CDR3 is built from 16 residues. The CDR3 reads CASSQDLTGANSPLHF. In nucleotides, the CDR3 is TGTGCCAGCAGCCAAGATTTAACAGGGGCCAATTCACCCCTCCACTTT.

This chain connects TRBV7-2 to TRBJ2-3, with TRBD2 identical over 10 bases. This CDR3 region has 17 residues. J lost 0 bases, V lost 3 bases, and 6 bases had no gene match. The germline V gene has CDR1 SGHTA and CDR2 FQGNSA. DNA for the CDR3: TGTGCCAGCAGCTTCGGACTAGCGGTAACCAGCACAGATACGCAGTATTTT. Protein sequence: CASSFGLAVTSTDTQYF.

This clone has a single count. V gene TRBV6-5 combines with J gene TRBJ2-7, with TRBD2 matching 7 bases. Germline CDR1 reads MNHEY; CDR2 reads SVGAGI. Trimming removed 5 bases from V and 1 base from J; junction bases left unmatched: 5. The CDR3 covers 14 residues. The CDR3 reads CASSPRGESYEQYF. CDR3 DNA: TGTGCCAGCAGTCCTCGGGGGGAATCCTACGAGCAGTACTTC.

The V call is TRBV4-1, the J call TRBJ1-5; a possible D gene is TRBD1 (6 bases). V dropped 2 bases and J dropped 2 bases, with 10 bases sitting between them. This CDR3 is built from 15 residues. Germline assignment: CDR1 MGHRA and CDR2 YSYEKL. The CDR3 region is CASSQWNRGNQPQHF. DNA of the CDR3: TGCGCCAGCAGCCAATGGAACAGGGGCAATCAGCCCCAGCATTTT.

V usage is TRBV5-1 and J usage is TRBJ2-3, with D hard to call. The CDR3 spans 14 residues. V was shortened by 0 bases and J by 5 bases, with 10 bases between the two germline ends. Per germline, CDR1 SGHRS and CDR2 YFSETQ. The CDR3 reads CASSLERSVDTQYF. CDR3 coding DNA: TGCGCCAGCAGCTTGGAACGTTCGGTAGATACGCAGTATTTT.

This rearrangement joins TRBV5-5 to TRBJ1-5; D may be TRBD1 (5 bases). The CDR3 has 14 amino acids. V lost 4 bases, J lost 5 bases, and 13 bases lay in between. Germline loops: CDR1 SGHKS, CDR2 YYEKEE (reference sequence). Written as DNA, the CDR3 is TGTGCCAGCAGCCCACTCCAACAGGATCAGCCCCAGCATTTT. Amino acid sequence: CASSPLQQDQPQHF.

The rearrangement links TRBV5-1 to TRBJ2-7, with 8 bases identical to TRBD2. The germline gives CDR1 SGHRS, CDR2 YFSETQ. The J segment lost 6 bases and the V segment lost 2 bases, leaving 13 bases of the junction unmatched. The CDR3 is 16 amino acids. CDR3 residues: CASSLSINGGAGEQYF. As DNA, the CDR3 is TGCGCCAGCAGCTTATCGATTAACGGGGGGGCTGGCGAGCAGTACTTC.

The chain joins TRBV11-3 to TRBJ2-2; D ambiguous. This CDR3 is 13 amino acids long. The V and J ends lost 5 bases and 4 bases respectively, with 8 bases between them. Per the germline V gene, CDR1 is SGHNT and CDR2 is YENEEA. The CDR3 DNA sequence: TGTGCCAGCAGCCGGTCCCTCACCGGGGAGCTGTTTTTT. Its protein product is CASSRSLTGELFF. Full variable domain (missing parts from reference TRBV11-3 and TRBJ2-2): EAGVVQSPRYKIIEKKQPVAFWCNPISGHNTLYWYLQNLGQGPELLIRYENEEAVDDSQLPKDRFSAERLKGVDSTLKIQPAELGDSAVYLCASSRSLTGELFFGEGSRLTVL.

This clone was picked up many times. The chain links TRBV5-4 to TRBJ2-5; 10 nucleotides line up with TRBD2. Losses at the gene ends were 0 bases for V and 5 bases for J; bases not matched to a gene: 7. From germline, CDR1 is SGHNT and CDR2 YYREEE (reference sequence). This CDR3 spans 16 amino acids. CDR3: CASSLGASGSWETQYF. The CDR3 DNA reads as TGTGCCAGCAGCTTGGGAGCTAGCGGGAGTTGGGAGACCCAGTACTTC.

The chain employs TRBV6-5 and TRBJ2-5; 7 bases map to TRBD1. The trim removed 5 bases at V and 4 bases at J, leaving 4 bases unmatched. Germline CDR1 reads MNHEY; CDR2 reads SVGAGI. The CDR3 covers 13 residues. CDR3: CASSRRQGETQYF. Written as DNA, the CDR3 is TGTGCCAGCAGTCGAAGACAGGGAGAGACCCAGTACTTC.